The 20 T cell receptor beta chains reported below all come from one sample, sequenced in a study of blood T cell repertoires in COVID-19. Only in-frame clones appear in the TCRdb table, and some are missing; sequencing was by immunoSEQ multiplex PCR. Among roughly 43,000 clones, over 80% were seen once, and the ten largest hold about 15%. The specimen sequenced was peripheral blood. The receptors were sampled from a human donor in a cohort sampled during active COVID-19.

J is TRBJ2-2 and V is TRBV11-3; tentatively, D is TRBD1 (5 bases). Germline assignment: CDR1 SGHNT and CDR2 YENEEA. This CDR3 spans 16 amino acids. V was shortened by 1 base and J by 6 bases, with 15 bases between the two germline ends. Written as DNA, the CDR3 is TGTGCCAGCAGCTTAGGCGTAGGGGCGCGTTCCGGGGAGCTGTTTTTT. Translated, it gives CASSLGVGARSGELFF.

J is TRBJ2-1 and V is TRBV5-1, with TRBD2 matching over 11 bases. Germline V gene lookup returns CDR1 SGHRS and CDR2 YFSETQ. The CDR3 has 14 amino acids. V lost 6 bases and J lost 7; bases outside the gene matches: 6. CDR3 nucleotide sequence: TGCGCCAGCAAGGGACTAGCGGCTCCTAATGAGCAGTTCTTC. It codes for CASKGLAAPNEQFF.

The chain links TRBV5-6 to TRBJ1-2; no definite D call. V shed 0 bases and J shed 3 bases, with 6 bases lying between them. In germline, CDR1 is SGHDT, CDR2 YYEEEE. This CDR3 has 13 residues. Here the CDR3 reads CASSLVRDYGYTF. CDR3 sequence (DNA): TGTGCCAGCAGCTTGGTTAGAGACTATGGCTACACCTTC.

The chain is built from TRBV27 and TRBJ2-5, with 7 positions matching TRBD1. The germline gives CDR1 MNHEY, CDR2 SMNVEV (reference sequence). The CDR3 has 17 residues. The V gene end was trimmed by 2 bases and the J gene end by 1 base; junction bases not matched to a gene: 10. The CDR3 here is CASSLSSRQGAQETQYF. The CDR3 bases are TGTGCCAGCAGTTTAAGTTCCCGACAGGGCGCCCAAGAGACCCAGTACTTC.

This clone was seen once. The V call is TRBV6-5, the J call TRBJ2-7, with D possibly matching TRBD1 (5 bases). The CDR3 is 14 amino acids. V was trimmed by 2 bases and J by 0 bases, leaving 8 bases between them. CDR1 is MNHEY, CDR2 SVGAGI, per germline. The CDR3 DNA reads TGTGCCAGCAGTTACGGGGCAAGCTCCTACGAGCAGTACTTC. Translating it yields CASSYGASSYEQYF.

This rearrangement joins TRBV28 to TRBJ1-2; 8 bases map to TRBD1. Germline V gene lookup returns CDR1 MDHEN and CDR2 SYDVKM. The CDR3 runs to 16 residues. The V and J ends lost 10 bases and 4 bases, in that order; junction bases with no gene match: 17. DNA for the CDR3: TGTGCCACCCTTTTGATGGGCCCCGGGACAGGCTATGGCTACACCTTC. This sequence encodes CATLLMGPGTGYGYTF.

The chain employs TRBV11-2 and TRBJ2-7; the match to TRBD2 covers 15 bases. This CDR3 contains 18 residues. CDR1 is SGHAT, CDR2 FQNNGV, per germline. The V gene end was trimmed by 5 bases and the J gene end by 3 bases; junction bases not matched to a gene: 11. The CDR3 sequence is CASSPGVGLAGGRYEQYF. In DNA form, the CDR3 reads TGTGCCAGCAGCCCAGGGGTGGGACTAGCGGGGGGCCGCTACGAGCAGTACTTC.

The gene calls are TRBV5-1 and TRBJ2-7; TRBD2 matches at 7 bases. Germline lookup yields CDR1 SGHRS and CDR2 YFSETQ. The junction had 2 bases not matched to a gene; V was cut back by 0 bases and J by 2 bases. The CDR3 is 14 amino acids. In nucleotides, the CDR3 is TGCGCCAGCAGCTTGGCGGGGGGAACCTACGAGCAGTACTTC. Translating it yields CASSLAGGTYEQYF.

The rearrangement uses TRBV4-2 and TRBJ1-3, with 8 bases fitting TRBD1. CDR3 size: 16 residues. V lost 1 base and J lost 4; bases outside the gene matches: 6. From germline, CDR1 is LGHNA and CDR2 YNFKEQ. DNA for the CDR3: TGTGCCAGCAGCCAAGGGGGGACAGGTTGGGGAAACACCATATATTTT. Translating gives CASSQGGTGWGNTIYF.

This clone appeared a single time. This chain joins TRBV2 and TRBJ2-7; weak D call: TRBD1 (6 bases). This CDR3 region has 13 residues. Trimming stripped 5 bases from V and 3 bases from J, with 11 bases between. The germline CDR1 and CDR2 sequences are SNHLY and FYNNEI. CDR3 sequence: CASSMLRGYEQYF. CDR3 DNA sequence: TGTGCCAGCAGTATGCTCAGGGGCTACGAGCAGTACTTC.

This rearrangement joins TRBV5-5 to TRBJ1-5; D remains unclear. The CDR3 is 14 amino acids. Germline V gene sequence: CDR1 SGHKS, CDR2 YYEKEE (reference sequence). The germline V and J ends were trimmed by 0 bases and 4 bases, with 8 bases remaining between them. The CDR3 region has the DNA TGTGCCAGCAGCTTGGCCGGCGGGAATCAGCCCCAGCATTTT. The encoded protein is CASSLAGGNQPQHF. Full variable domain (missing parts from reference TRBV5-5 and TRBJ1-5): DAGVTQSPTHLIKTRGQQVTLRCSPISGHKSVSWYQQVLGQGPQFIFQYYEKEERGRGNFPDRFSARQFPNYSSELNVNALLLGDSALYLCASSLAGGNQPQHFGDGTRLSIL.

CDR3 sequence: CASRDSLQELFF. The DNA for the CDR3 is TGTGCCAGCAGGGACTCACTTCAGGAGCTGTTTTTT. V is TRBV7-9 and J is TRBJ2-2; TRBD2 is a possible D gene (5 bases). V lost 6 bases and J 10 bases, leaving 12 bases between the germline ends. CDR3 length equals 12 residues. Per germline, CDR1 SEHNR and CDR2 FQNEAQ (reference sequence).

This sequence joins TRBV12-3 or TRBV12-4 and TRBJ2-3; perhaps TRBD2 as D (6 bases). V was cut by 4 bases and J by 5 bases, with 10 bases left in between. CDR3 length: 13 residues. CDR3 amino acids: CASSSTEGDTQYF. Here the CDR3 DNA reads TGTGCCAGCAGTTCCACGGAGGGAGATACGCAGTATTTT.

The V gene is TRBV3-1 (or the pseudogene TRBV3-2), the J gene TRBJ2-5, with a tentative D call TRBD2 (7 bases). The V and J ends lost 4 bases and 0 bases respectively, with 18 bases between them. The germline gives CDR1 LGHDT, CDR2 YNNKEL (reference sequence). The CDR3 has 17 amino acids. This chain's CDR3 is CASSPPPRGGYQETQYF. DNA for the CDR3: TGTGCCAGCAGCCCGCCCCCCCGCGGGGGCTACCAAGAGACCCAGTACTTC.

The rearrangement uses TRBV6-1 and TRBJ1-4; possible D gene TRBD1, 6 bases. This CDR3 is built from 15 residues. V lost 1 base and J 7 bases, leaving 13 bases between the germline ends. CDR1 and CDR2 (germline): MNHNS, SASEGT. The DNA for the CDR3 is TGTGCCAGCAGTGAAGTCGGGGGCGGGGGTGAAAAACTGTTTTTT. This encodes CASSEVGGGGEKLFF.

The V and J genes are TRBV6-6 and TRBJ2-3; D may be TRBD2 (5 bases). Germline V gene data show CDR1 as MNHNY and CDR2 as SVGAGI (reference sequence). Trimming pared 6 bases from V and 1 base from J, leaving 8 bases between. The CDR3 has 13 amino acids. The CDR3 DNA follows: TGTGCCAGCAGCCACGGGGGCACAGATACGCAGTATTTT. It yields the protein CASSHGGTDTQYF.

V usage is TRBV5-4 and J usage is TRBJ2-3; 14 nucleotides align to TRBD2. V was pared by 4 bases and J by 5 bases, with 6 bases of the junction left unmatched. CDR1 and CDR2 (germline): SGHNT, YYREEE (reference sequence). The CDR3 is made up of 16 amino acids. CDR3: CASSPGGLAGVDTQYF. As DNA, the CDR3 is TGTGCCAGCAGCCCCGGGGGACTAGCGGGAGTAGATACGCAGTATTTT.

This chain joins TRBV6-5 and TRBJ2-7; possibly TRBD1 for D (7 bases). The V gene's germline CDR1 is MNHEY and CDR2 SVGAGI. CDR3 length: 13 amino acids. Trimming cost V 6 bases and J 1 base, with 10 bases left between them. The CDR3 region is CASRPGGSYEQYF. Written as DNA, the CDR3 is TGTGCCAGCAGACCAGGGGGGTCCTACGAGCAGTACTTC.

The chain has TRBV19 and TRBJ2-2, with 7 nucleotides matching TRBD1. CDR3 length: 17 amino acids. V was clipped by 2 bases and J by 13 bases; unmatched bases: 19. Germline assignment: CDR1 LNHDA and CDR2 SQIVND (reference sequence). CDR3 DNA sequence: TGTGCCAGTAGTATATCTGGGACAGCCCTTCGGGTCCGGGGGCTGTTTTTT. This gives the protein CASSISGTALRVRGLFF.

The chain has TRBV10-3 and TRBJ1-3; D may be TRBD1 (5 bases). CDR1 and CDR2 from the germline V gene are ENHRY and SYGVKD. Deletions cut 0 bases from V and 0 bases from J, with 15 bases between. This CDR3 comprises 18 residues. The DNA for the CDR3 is TGTGCCATCAGTGAGTCGAGACAGCTCATATCCTCTGGAAACACCATATATTTT. This codes for CAISESRQLISSGNTIYF.